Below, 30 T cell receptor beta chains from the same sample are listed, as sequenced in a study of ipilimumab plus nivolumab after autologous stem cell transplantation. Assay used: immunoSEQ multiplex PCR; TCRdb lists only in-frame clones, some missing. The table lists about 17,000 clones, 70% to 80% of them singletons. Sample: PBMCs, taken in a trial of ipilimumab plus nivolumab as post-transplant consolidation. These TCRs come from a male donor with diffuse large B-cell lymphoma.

The chain's CDR3 is CASSSGDSDSGTIYF. In DNA, the CDR3 is TGCGCCAGCAGCTCCGGGGACAGCGATTCGGGCACCATATATTTT. The chain recombines TRBV5-1 with TRBJ1-3; TRBD1 aligns across 7 bases. J was trimmed by 9 bases and V by 3 bases; bases with no gene match: 12. CDR3 size: 15 residues. Germline V CDR1 and CDR2: SGHRS, YFSETQ. The full variable domain, completed using reference TRBV5-1 and TRBJ1-3, is KAGVTQTPRYLIKTRGQQVTLSCSPISGHRSVSWYQQTPGQGLQFLFEYFSETQRNKGNFPGRFSGRQFSNSRSEMNVSTLELGDSALYLCASSSGDSDSGTIYFGEGSWLTVV.

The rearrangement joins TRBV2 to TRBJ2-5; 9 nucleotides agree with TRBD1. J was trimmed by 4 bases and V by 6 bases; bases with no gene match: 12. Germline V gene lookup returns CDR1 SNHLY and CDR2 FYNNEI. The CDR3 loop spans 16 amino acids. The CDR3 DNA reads TGTGCCAGCAGATCATTCGGACAGGGGATGGGAGAGACCCAGTACTTC. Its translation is CASRSFGQGMGETQYF.

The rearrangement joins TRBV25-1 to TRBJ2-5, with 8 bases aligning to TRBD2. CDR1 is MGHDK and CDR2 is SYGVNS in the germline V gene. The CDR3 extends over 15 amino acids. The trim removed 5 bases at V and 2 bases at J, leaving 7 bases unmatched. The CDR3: CASSQPSGGQETQYF. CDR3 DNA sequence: TGTGCCAGCAGTCAACCCTCGGGGGGGCAAGAGACCCAGTACTTC.

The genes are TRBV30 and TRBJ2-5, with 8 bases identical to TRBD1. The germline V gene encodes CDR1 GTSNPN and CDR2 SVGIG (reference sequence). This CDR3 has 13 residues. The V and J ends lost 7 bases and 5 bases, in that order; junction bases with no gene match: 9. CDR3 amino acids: CASGQGSDETQYF. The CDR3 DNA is TGTGCCTCTGGACAGGGTTCCGACGAGACCCAGTACTTC.

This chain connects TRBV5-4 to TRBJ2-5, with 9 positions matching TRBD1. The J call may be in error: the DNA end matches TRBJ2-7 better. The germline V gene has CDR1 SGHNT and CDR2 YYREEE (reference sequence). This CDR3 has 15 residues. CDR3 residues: CASSTPGTGRDEQYF. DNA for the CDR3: TGTGCCAGCAGCACCCCCGGGACAGGGAGGGACGAGCAGTACTTC.

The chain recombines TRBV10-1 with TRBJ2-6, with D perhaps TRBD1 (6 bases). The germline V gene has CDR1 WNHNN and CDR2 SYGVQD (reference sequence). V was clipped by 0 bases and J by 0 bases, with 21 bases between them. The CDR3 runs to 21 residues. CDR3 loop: CASSESNRRTELFSGANVLTF. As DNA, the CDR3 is TGCGCCAGCAGTGAGTCCAACCGGCGGACAGAACTTTTCTCTGGGGCCAACGTCCTGACTTTC.

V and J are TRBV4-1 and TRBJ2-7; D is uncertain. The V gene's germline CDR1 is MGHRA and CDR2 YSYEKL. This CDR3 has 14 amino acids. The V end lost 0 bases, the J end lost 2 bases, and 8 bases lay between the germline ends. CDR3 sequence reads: CASSQEWGTYEQYF. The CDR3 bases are TGCGCCAGCAGCCAAGAGTGGGGAACCTACGAGCAGTACTTC.

CDR3 sequence (DNA): TGTGCCAGAAGCTTAGTCCTCGACCAGAACTATGGCTACACCTTC. It translates to CARSLVLDQNYGYTF. The genes are TRBV5-3 and TRBJ1-2, with D unclear. TRBV5-3 is an ORF for which the function is uncertain. V lost 2 bases and J lost 2, with 13 bases in between. CDR3 length: 15 amino acids.

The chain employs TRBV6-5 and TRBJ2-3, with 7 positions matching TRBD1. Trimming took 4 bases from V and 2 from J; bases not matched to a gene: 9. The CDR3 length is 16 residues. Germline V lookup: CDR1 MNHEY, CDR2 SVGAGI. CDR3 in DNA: TGTGCCAGCAGTTCTTTGACAGGGTTCCCCACAGATACGCAGTATTTT. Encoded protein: CASSSLTGFPTDTQYF.

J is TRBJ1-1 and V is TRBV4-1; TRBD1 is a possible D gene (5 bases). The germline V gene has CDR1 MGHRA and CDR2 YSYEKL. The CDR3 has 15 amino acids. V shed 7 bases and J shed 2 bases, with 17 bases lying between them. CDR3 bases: TGCGCCAGCAACATTCCGGGACGGACAAACACTGAAGCTTTCTTT. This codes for CASNIPGRTNTEAFF.

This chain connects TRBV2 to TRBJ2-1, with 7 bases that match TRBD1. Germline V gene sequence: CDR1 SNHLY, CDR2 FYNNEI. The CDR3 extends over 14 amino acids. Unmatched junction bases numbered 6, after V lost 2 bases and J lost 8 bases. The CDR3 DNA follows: TGTGCCAGCAGTGAACAGGGGGTGGTCGATGAGCAGTTCTTC. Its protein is CASSEQGVVDEQFF.

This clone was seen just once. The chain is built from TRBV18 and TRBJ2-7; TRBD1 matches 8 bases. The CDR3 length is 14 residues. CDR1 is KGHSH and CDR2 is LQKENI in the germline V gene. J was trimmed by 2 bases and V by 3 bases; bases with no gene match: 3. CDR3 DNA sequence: TGTGCCAGCTCACCGTTACAGGGGGCCTACGAGCAGTACTTC. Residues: CASSPLQGAYEQYF.

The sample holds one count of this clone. This chain's CDR3 is CASTLNRVGGELFF. The CDR3 nucleotides are TGTGCCAGCACGCTAAACAGGGTTGGCGGGGAGCTGTTTTTT. The genes are TRBV28 and TRBJ2-2; possible D gene TRBD1, 6 bases. This CDR3 spans 14 amino acids. Deletions cut 7 bases from V and 7 bases from J, with 16 bases between. Germline assignment: CDR1 MDHEN and CDR2 SYDVKM.

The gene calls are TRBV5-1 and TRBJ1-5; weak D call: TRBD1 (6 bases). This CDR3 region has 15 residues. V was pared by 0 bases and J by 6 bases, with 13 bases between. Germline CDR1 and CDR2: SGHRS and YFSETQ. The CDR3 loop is CASSLEGQPGQPQHF. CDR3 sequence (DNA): TGCGCCAGCAGCTTGGAAGGACAGCCCGGTCAGCCCCAGCATTTT.

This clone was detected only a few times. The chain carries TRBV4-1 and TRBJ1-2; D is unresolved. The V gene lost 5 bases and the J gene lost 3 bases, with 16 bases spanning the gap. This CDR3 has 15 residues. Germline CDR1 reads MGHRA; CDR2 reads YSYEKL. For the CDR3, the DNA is TGCGCCAGCAGCAAACTCCCCGGGATTCACTATGGCTACACCTTC. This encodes CASSKLPGIHYGYTF.

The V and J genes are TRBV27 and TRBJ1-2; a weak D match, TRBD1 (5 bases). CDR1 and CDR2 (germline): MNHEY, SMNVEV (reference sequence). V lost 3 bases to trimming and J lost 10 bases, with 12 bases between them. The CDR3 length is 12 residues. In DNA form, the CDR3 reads TGTGCCAGCAGTTTTGGGGGGAGCCCCTACACCTTC. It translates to CASSFGGSPYTF.

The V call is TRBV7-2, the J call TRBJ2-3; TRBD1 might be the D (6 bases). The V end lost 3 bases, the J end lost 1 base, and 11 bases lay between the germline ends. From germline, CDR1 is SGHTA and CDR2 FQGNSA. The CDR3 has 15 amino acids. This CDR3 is CASSFGGPRTDTQYF. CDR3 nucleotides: TGTGCCAGCAGCTTTGGGGGCCCGCGCACAGATACGCAGTATTTT. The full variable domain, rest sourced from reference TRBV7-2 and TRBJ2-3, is GAGVSQSPSNKVTEKGKDVELRCDPISGHTALYWYRQSLGQGLEFLIYFQGNSAPDKSGLPSDRFSAERTGGSVSTLTIQRTQQEDSAVYLCASSFGGPRTDTQYFGPGTRLTVL.

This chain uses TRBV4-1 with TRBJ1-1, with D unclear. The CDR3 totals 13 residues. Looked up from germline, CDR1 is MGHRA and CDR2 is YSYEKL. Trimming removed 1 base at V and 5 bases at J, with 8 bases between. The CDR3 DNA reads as TGCGCCAGCAGCCAAGTACGGGTGACTGAAGCTTTCTTT. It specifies CASSQVRVTEAFF.

The CDR3 nucleotides read TGTGCCAGCTCACCAATCAGTGGCAGGAACACCGGGGAGCTGTTTTTT. Encoded protein: CASSPISGRNTGELFF. The chain recombines TRBV18 with TRBJ2-2; no clear D gene. The germline V gene encodes CDR1 KGHSH and CDR2 LQKENI. There are 16 residues in the CDR3. Between the trimmed V and J ends, which lost 2 bases and 1 base, there was a span of 11 bases.

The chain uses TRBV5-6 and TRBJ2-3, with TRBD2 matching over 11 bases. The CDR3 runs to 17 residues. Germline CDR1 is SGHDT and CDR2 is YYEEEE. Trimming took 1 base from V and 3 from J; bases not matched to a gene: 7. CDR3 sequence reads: CASSLPPPSGGTDTQYF. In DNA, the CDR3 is TGTGCCAGCAGCTTGCCCCCCCCTAGCGGGGGGACAGATACGCAGTATTTT. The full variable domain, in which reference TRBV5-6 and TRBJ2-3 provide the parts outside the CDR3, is DAGVTQSPTHLIKTRGQQVTLRCSPKSGHDTVSWYQQALGQGPQFIFQYYEEEERQRGNFPDRFSGHQFPNYSSELNVNALLLGDSALYLCASSLPPPSGGTDTQYFGPGTRLTVL.

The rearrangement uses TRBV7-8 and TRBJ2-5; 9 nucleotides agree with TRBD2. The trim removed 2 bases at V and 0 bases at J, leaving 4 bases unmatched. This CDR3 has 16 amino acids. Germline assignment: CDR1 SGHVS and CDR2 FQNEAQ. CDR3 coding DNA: TGTGCCAGCAGCTTATTCCTAGCGGGGAACCAAGAGACCCAGTACTTC. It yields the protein CASSLFLAGNQETQYF.

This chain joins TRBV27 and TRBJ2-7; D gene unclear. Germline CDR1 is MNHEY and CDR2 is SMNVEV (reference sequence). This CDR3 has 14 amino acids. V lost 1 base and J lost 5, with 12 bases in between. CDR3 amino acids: CASSLWVGCNEQYF. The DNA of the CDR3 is TGTGCCAGCAGTTTATGGGTAGGGTGCAACGAGCAGTACTTC.

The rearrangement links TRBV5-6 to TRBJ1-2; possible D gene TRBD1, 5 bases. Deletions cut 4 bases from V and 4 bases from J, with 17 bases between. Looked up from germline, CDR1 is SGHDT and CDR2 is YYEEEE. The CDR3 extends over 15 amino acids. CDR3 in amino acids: CASSQTTDRTYGYTF. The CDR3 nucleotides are TGTGCCAGCAGCCAAACGACAGACCGCACCTATGGCTACACCTTC.

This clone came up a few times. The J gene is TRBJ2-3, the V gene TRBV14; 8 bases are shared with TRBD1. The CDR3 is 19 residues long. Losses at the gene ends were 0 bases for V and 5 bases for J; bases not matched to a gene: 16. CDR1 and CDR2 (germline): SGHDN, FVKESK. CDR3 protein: CASSQDRSRDRLSGDTQYF. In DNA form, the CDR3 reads TGTGCCAGCAGCCAAGATCGAAGTAGGGACAGGTTGTCCGGAGATACGCAGTATTTT.

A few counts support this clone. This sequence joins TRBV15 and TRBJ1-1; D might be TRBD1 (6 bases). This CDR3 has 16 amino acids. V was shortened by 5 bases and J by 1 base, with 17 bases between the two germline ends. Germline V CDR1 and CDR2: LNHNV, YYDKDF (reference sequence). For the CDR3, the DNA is TGTGCCACCAGCCCCCGAGGTACAGGGCGGAACACTGAAGCTTTCTTT. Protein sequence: CATSPRGTGRNTEAFF.

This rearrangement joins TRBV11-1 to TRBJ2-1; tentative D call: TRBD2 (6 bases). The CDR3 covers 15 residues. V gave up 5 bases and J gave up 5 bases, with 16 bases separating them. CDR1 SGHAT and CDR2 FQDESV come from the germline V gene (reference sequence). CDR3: CASSLQAGTHNEQFF. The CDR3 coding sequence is TGTGCCAGCAGCCTCCAGGCGGGGACCCACAATGAGCAGTTCTTC. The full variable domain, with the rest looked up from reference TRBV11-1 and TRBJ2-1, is EAEVAQSPRYKITEKSQAVAFWCDPISGHATLYWYRQILGQGPELLVQFQDESVVDDSQLPKDRFSAERLKGVDSTLKIQPAELGDSAMYLCASSLQAGTHNEQFFGPGTRLTVL.

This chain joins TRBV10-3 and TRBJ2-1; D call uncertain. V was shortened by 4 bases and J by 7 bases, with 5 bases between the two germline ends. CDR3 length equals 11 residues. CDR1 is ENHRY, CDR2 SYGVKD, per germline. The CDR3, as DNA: TGTGCCATCAGTGTTAGTAATGAGCAGTTCTTC. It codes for CAISVSNEQFF.

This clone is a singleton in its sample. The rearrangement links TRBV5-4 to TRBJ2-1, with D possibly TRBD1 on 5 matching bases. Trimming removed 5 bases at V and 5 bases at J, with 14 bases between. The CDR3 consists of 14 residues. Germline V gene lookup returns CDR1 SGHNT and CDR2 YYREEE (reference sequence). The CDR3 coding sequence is TGTGCCAGCAGTATGACAGCGTCACACAATGAGCAGTTCTTC. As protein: CASSMTASHNEQFF.

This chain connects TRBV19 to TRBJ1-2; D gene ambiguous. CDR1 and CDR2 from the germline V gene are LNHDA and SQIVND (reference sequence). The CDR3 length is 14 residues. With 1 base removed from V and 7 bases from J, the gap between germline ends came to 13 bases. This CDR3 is CASSIARMYLGYTF. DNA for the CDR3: TGTGCCAGTAGTATAGCTCGGATGTATCTTGGCTACACCTTC. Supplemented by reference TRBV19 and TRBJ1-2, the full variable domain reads DGGITQSPKYLFRKEGQNVTLSCEQNLNHDAMYWYRQDPGQGLRLIYYSQIVNDFQKGDIAEGYSVSREKKESFPLTVTSAQKNPTAFYLCASSIARMYLGYTFGSGTRLTVV.

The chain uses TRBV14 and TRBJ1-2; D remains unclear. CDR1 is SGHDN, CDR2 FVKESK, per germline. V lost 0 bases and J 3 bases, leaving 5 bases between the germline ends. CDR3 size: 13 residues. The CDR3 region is CASSQDTYYGYTF. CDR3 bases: TGTGCCAGCAGCCAAGATACCTACTATGGCTACACCTTC.